The rows below give T cell receptor beta chains drawn from one sample of a study of OX40 agonist ivuxolimab in advanced cancers. Generated by immunoSEQ multiplex PCR, the TCRdb table keeps only in-frame clones and is missing some. The data hold around 57,000 clones, with 86% observed a single time. The source was CD4+ or CD8+ T cells sorted from blood, collected in a trial of the OX40 agonist ivuxolimab. The receptors here all came from an adult with an advanced solid tumor such as melanoma, head and neck, liver or kidney cancer. Each CDR3 is given with its conserved first and last residue. D genes are given only for firm matches. Clone size, where shown, is once, few, many, or a class for clones that have expanded.

cdr3_aa: CASSVTGSSPANYGYTF
cdr3_nt: TGTGCCAGCAGTGTGACAGGGAGTTCTCCCGCTAACTATGGCTACACCTTC
v_call: TRBV27
j_call: TRBJ1-2
d_call: TRBD1
clone_size: -
cdr3_length: 17

cdr3_aa: CASSLDGNNEQFF
cdr3_nt: TGTGCCAGCAGCTTAGACGGAAACAATGAGCAGTTCTTC
v_call: TRBV7-9
j_call: TRBJ2-1
d_call: -
clone_size: -
cdr3_length: 13

cdr3_aa: CASSPGQTNTEAFF
cdr3_nt: TGCGCCAGCAGCCCCGGACAGACCAACACTGAAGCTTTCTTT
v_call: TRBV5-1
j_call: TRBJ1-1
d_call: -
clone_size: -
cdr3_length: 14

cdr3_aa: CASSQLAGAVQTQYF
cdr3_nt: TGTGCCAGCAGCCAGCTAGCGGGAGCCGTGCAGACCCAGTACTTC
v_call: TRBV14
j_call: TRBJ2-5
d_call: TRBD2
clone_size: -
cdr3_length: 15

cdr3_aa: CTSSQVGGREKLFF
cdr3_nt: TGCACCAGCAGCCAGGTCGGGGGGAGGGAAAAACTGTTTTTT
v_call: TRBV1
j_call: TRBJ1-4
d_call: -
clone_size: once
cdr3_length: 14

cdr3_aa: CASSLETRRFDEQFF
cdr3_nt: TGCGCCAGCAGCTTGGAGACTAGGAGGTTCGATGAGCAGTTCTTC
v_call: TRBV5-1
j_call: TRBJ2-1
d_call: -
clone_size: -
cdr3_length: 15

cdr3_aa: CASRQGSTNEKLFF
cdr3_nt: TGTGCCAGCAGGCAGGGTAGTACTAATGAAAAACTGTTTTTT
v_call: TRBV2
j_call: TRBJ1-4
d_call: -
clone_size: -
cdr3_length: 14

cdr3_aa: CASSDDRDYGYTF
cdr3_nt: TGTGCCAGCTCCGACGACAGGGACTATGGCTACACCTTC
v_call: TRBV18
j_call: TRBJ1-2
d_call: TRBD1
clone_size: -
cdr3_length: 13

cdr3_aa: CASSLPGVYNEQFF
cdr3_nt: TGTGCCAGCAGCTTGCCGGGAGTCTACAATGAGCAGTTCTTC
v_call: TRBV5-4
j_call: TRBJ2-1
d_call: -
clone_size: -
cdr3_length: 14

cdr3_aa: CASRTPIQGADTQYF
cdr3_nt: TGTGCCAGCAGGACCCCTATACAGGGTGCAGATACGCAGTATTTT
v_call: TRBV6-5
j_call: TRBJ2-3
d_call: -
clone_size: -
cdr3_length: 15

cdr3_aa: CASSEAGTGIYEQYF
cdr3_nt: TGTGCCAGCAGTGAAGCCGGGACAGGGATCTACGAGCAGTACTTC
v_call: TRBV6-1
j_call: TRBJ2-7
d_call: TRBD1
clone_size: once
cdr3_length: 15

cdr3_aa: CASSEHQGTGGSPLHF
cdr3_nt: TGTGCCAGCAGTGAACATCAGGGAACCGGTGGATCACCCCTCCACTTT
v_call: TRBV2
j_call: TRBJ1-6
d_call: -
clone_size: -
cdr3_length: 16

cdr3_aa: CASSLADGVSGYTF
cdr3_nt: TGCGCCAGCAGCTTGGCCGACGGGGTTTCTGGCTACACCTTC
v_call: TRBV5-1
j_call: TRBJ1-2
d_call: -
clone_size: -
cdr3_length: 14

cdr3_aa: CASSDPTDYNEQFF
cdr3_nt: TGTGCCAGCAGTGATCCAACAGATTACAATGAGCAGTTCTTC
v_call: TRBV2
j_call: TRBJ2-1
d_call: -
clone_size: -
cdr3_length: 14

cdr3_aa: CASSSDRDGEQYF
cdr3_nt: TGTGCCAGCAGCTCGGACAGGGATGGCGAGCAGTACTTC
v_call: TRBV11-2
j_call: TRBJ2-7
d_call: TRBD1
clone_size: -
cdr3_length: 13

cdr3_aa: CASSQDYRETGGYEQYF
cdr3_nt: TGTGCCAGCAGCCAAGATTATCGGGAGACAGGGGGCTACGAGCAGTACTTC
v_call: TRBV14
j_call: TRBJ2-7
d_call: TRBD1
clone_size: -
cdr3_length: 17

cdr3_aa: CASSLRGTSGDPYEQYF
cdr3_nt: TGCGCCAGCAGCTTGAGGGGGACTAGCGGGGACCCCTACGAGCAGTACTTC
v_call: TRBV5-1
j_call: TRBJ2-7
d_call: TRBD2
clone_size: -
cdr3_length: 17

cdr3_aa: CASSPTNSGNTIYF
cdr3_nt: TGCGCCAGCAGCCCGACAAACTCTGGAAACACCATATATTTT
v_call: TRBV5-1
j_call: TRBJ1-3
d_call: -
clone_size: -
cdr3_length: 14

cdr3_aa: CAIRDGRRVGEELFF
cdr3_nt: TGTGCCATCAGAGACGGACGGCGGGTAGGTGAGGAGCTGTTTTTT
v_call: TRBV10-3
j_call: TRBJ2-2
d_call: -
clone_size: -
cdr3_length: 15

cdr3_aa: CASSLWAVHRGQPQHF
cdr3_nt: TGTGCCAGCAGTTTATGGGCCGTTCATAGGGGTCAGCCCCAGCATTTT
v_call: TRBV28
j_call: TRBJ1-5
d_call: -
clone_size: -
cdr3_length: 16

cdr3_aa: CASSPRTAYSYEQYF
cdr3_nt: TGTGCCAGCAGCCCCCGGACAGCATACTCCTACGAGCAGTACTTC
v_call: TRBV5-6
j_call: TRBJ2-7
d_call: -
clone_size: -
cdr3_length: 15

cdr3_aa: CASSQEVRVHYGYTF
cdr3_nt: TGCGCCAGCAGCCAAGAAGTCAGGGTGCACTATGGCTACACCTTC
v_call: TRBV4-1
j_call: TRBJ1-2
d_call: -
clone_size: -
cdr3_length: 15

cdr3_aa: CASSFRGGETQYF
cdr3_nt: TGTGCCAGCAGCTTTAGGGGAGGGGAGACCCAGTACTTC
v_call: TRBV5-4
j_call: TRBJ2-5
d_call: TRBD2
clone_size: -
cdr3_length: 13

cdr3_aa: CASSLGRPPVADTQYF
cdr3_nt: TGTGCCAGCAGCTTAGGTCGGCCCCCGGTGGCAGATACGCAGTATTTT
v_call: TRBV13
j_call: TRBJ2-3
d_call: -
clone_size: -
cdr3_length: 16

cdr3_aa: CASSLTDKDSPLHF
cdr3_nt: TGCGCCAGCAGCTTGACAGACAAGGATTCACCCCTCCACTTT
v_call: TRBV5-1
j_call: TRBJ1-6
d_call: -
clone_size: -
cdr3_length: 14

cdr3_aa: CASSASGSGQFF
cdr3_nt: TGTGCCAGCAGTGCCTCCGGATCGGGGCAGTTCTTC
v_call: TRBV2
j_call: TRBJ2-1
d_call: -
clone_size: once
cdr3_length: 12

cdr3_aa: CASSFGPSTDTQYF
cdr3_nt: TGCGCCAGCAGCTTTGGTCCTAGCACAGATACGCAGTATTTT
v_call: TRBV5-1
j_call: TRBJ2-3
d_call: -
clone_size: once
cdr3_length: 14

cdr3_aa: CASSPSLQRETQYF
cdr3_nt: TGTGCCAGCTCACCCAGCTTGCAGCGAGAGACCCAGTACTTC
v_call: TRBV18
j_call: TRBJ2-5
d_call: -
clone_size: -
cdr3_length: 14

cdr3_aa: CASSLGDTQYF
cdr3_nt: TGTGCCAGCAGCTTAGGAGATACGCAGTATTTT
v_call: TRBV11-3
j_call: TRBJ2-3
d_call: -
clone_size: few
cdr3_length: 11

cdr3_aa: CASSPWGGWVDTEAFF
cdr3_nt: TGTGCCAGCAGCCCCTGGGGGGGGTGGGTAGACACTGAAGCTTTCTTT
v_call: TRBV11-2
j_call: TRBJ1-1
d_call: -
clone_size: once
cdr3_length: 16

cdr3_aa: CASSGMLAGSGELFF
cdr3_nt: TGTGCCAGCAGCGGTATGCTAGCGGGCTCCGGGGAGCTGTTTTTT
v_call: TRBV2
j_call: TRBJ2-2
d_call: TRBD2
clone_size: medium-sized
cdr3_length: 15

cdr3_aa: CASSLELVGNEQFF
cdr3_nt: TGCGCCAGCAGCTTGGAACTAGTTGGCAATGAGCAGTTCTTC
v_call: TRBV5-1
j_call: TRBJ2-1
d_call: -
clone_size: -
cdr3_length: 14

cdr3_aa: CASSIGLAGGIEQYF
cdr3_nt: TGTGCCAGCAGTATTGGACTAGCGGGAGGTATTGAGCAGTACTTC
v_call: TRBV6-1
j_call: TRBJ2-7
d_call: TRBD2
clone_size: -
cdr3_length: 15